This is a list of T cell receptor beta chains from one sample in a study of cytomegalovirus exposure and HLA in healthy donors. Repertoires were generated with immunoSEQ multiplex PCR, while TCRdb's copy carries only in-frame clones and drops some. The data show about 130,000 clones, about 8.5% seen once. Material for sequencing was PBMCs. Receptors were obtained from a man aged 35-49 years in good health and CMV-seronegative. CDR3s include the opening cysteine and the closing phenylalanine or tryptophan. Each record gives: V gene, clone size, J gene, D gene, CDR3 protein, CDR3 DNA. The D gene is left open where the match is weak. A row's size may be missing; if present it is once, few, many or a size class.

TRBV18	.	TRBJ2-2	TRBD1	CASSPLLGQGTGELFF	TGTGCCAGCTCACCACTTCTGGGACAGGGAACCGGGGAGCTGTTTTTT
TRBV6-1	.	TRBJ2-1	TRBD1	CASSERGTGLEQFF	TGTGCCAGCAGTGAAAGGGGGACAGGGCTTGAGCAGTTCTTC
TRBV13	.	TRBJ1-1	TRBD1	CASSLDRQGGKAFF	TGTGCCAGCAGCTTAGACCGACAGGGGGGGAAAGCTTTCTTT
TRBV2	.	TRBJ2-2	TRBD2	CASRLAGGTGELFF	TGTGCCAGCCGACTAGCGGGGGGCACCGGGGAGCTGTTTTTT
TRBV18	.	TRBJ2-3	TRBD1	CASSPSTGTDTQYF	TGTGCCAGCTCACCTTCGACAGGGACAGATACGCAGTATTTT
TRBV7-6	few	TRBJ2-1	.	CASSRQRMGNEQFF	TGTGCCAGCAGTCGACAGAGAATGGGCAATGAGCAGTTCTTC
TRBV4-1	.	TRBJ2-5	.	CASSQVFGRSGETQYF	TGCGCCAGCAGCCAAGTCTTCGGTCGGAGCGGCGAGACCCAGTACTTC
TRBV7-8	few	TRBJ2-2	.	CASSPRGSGELFF	TGTGCCAGCAGCCCGCGAGGGTCCGGGGAGCTGTTTTTT
TRBV27	few	TRBJ2-3	.	CASSLVISTDTQYF	TGTGCCAGCAGTTTAGTAATCAGCACAGATACGCAGTATTTT
TRBV10-3	.	TRBJ2-7	TRBD1	CAISSGTGAYEQYF	TGTGCCATCAGTTCCGGGACAGGGGCCTACGAGCAGTACTTC